The source of this TCR beta chain is a study of T cell repertoires in cytomegalovirus infection. Study summary: CMV infection together with matching HLA type was indicated by public TCR beta signatures.

This clonotype has only a few counts. Its antigen is unknown. This CDR3 has 18 residues. Germline CDR1 MNHNY, CDR2 SVGAGI (reference sequence). The V and J ends lost 5 bases and 2 bases respectively, with 22 bases between them. A single record per CDR3 protein comes from TCRdb applying MiXCR to the reads. Of about 310,000 distinct CDR3 sequences in the sample, approximately 10% were seen once. Study conclusions and caveats: Across the ex vivo response, the dominant clonotypes were HLA-C-restricted CMV-specific TCR beta clonotypes.

The chain joins TRBV6-6 to TRBJ1-3; perhaps TRBD1 as D (6 bases). The TCR comes from a human donor in good health (CMV status not recorded). Some clones in this sample may be carry-over from other donors' samples. Sequencing input: PBMCs. The CDR3, as DNA: TGTGCCAGCAGTCCTTACTCACAGGGAAGGGGGGCTGGAAACACCATATATTTT. Translating it yields CASSPYSQGRGAGNTIYF.